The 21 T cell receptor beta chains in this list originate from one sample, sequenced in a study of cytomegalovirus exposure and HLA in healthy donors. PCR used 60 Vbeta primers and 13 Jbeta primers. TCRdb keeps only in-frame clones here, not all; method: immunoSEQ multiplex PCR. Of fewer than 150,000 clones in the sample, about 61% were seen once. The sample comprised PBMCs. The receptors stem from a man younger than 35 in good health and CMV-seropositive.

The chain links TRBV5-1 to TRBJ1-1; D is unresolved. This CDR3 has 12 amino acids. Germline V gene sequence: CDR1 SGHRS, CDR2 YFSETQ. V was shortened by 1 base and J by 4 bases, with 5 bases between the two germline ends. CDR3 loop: CASSLRGTEAFF. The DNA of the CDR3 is TGCGCCAGCAGCTTGCGGGGCACTGAAGCTTTCTTT.

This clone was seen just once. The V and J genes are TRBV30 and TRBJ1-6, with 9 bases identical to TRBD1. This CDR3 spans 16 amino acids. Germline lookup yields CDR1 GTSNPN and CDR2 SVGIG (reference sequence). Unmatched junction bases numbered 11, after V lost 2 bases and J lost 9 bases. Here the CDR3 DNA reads TGTGCCTGGAGTCCCTTTATGGACAGGGGATCTTCACCCCTCCACTTT. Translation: CAWSPFMDRGSSPLHF.

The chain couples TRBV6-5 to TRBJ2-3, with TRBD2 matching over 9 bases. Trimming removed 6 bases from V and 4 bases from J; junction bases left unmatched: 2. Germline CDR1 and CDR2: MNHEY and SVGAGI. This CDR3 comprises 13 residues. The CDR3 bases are TGTGCCAGCAGGGCGGGGGGGCCAGATACGCAGTATTTT. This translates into CASRAGGPDTQYF.

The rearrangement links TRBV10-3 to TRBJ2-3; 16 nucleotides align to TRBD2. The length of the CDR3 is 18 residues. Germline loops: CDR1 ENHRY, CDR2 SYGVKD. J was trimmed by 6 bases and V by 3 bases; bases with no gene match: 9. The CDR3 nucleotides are TGTGCCATCAGTGACCGCTCGGGACTAGCGGGGGGGGATGATACGCAGTATTTT. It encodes CAISDRSGLAGGDDTQYF.

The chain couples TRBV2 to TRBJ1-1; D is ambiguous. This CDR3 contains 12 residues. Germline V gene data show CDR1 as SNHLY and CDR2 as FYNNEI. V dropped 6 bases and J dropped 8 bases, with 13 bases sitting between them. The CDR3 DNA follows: TGTGCCAGCAGGGAAAGACTTATAGAAGCTTTCTTT. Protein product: CASRERLIEAFF.

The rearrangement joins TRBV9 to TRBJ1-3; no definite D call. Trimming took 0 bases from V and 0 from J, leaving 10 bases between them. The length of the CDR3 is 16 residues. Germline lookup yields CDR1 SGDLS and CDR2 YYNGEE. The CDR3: CASSVGGYTSGNTIYF. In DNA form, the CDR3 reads TGTGCCAGCAGCGTAGGCGGGTATACCTCTGGAAACACCATATATTTT.

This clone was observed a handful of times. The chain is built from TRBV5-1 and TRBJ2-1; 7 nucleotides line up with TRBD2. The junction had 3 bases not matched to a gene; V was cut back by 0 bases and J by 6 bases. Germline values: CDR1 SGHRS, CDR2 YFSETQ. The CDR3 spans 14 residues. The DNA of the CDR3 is TGCGCCAGCAGCTTGGTATCGGGGGGCAATGAGCAGTTCTTC. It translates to CASSLVSGGNEQFF.

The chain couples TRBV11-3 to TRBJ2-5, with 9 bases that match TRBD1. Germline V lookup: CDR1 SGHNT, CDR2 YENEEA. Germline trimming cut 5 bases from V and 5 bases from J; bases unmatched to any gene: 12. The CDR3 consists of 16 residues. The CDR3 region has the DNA TGTGCCAGCAGCGATTATCGGGACAGGGCCGGTGAGACCCAGTACTTC. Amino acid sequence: CASSDYRDRAGETQYF.

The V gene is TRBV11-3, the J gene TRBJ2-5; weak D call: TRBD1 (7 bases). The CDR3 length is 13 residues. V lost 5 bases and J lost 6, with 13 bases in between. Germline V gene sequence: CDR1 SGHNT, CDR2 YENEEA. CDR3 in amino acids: CASSVAGGQTQYF. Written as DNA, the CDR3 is TGTGCCAGCAGCGTCGCAGGGGGGCAGACCCAGTACTTC.

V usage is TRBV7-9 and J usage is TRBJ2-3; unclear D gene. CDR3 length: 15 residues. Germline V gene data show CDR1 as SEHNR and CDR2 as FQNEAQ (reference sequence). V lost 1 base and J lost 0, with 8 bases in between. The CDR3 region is CASSLGVSSTDTQYF. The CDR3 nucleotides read TGTGCCAGCAGCTTAGGAGTTTCTAGCACAGATACGCAGTATTTT.

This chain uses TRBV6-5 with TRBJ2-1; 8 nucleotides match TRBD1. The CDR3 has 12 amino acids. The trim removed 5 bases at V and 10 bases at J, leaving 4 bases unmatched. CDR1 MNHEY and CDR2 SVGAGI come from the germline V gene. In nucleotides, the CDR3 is TGTGCCAGCAGTAGGGCAGGGGGCGAGCAGTTCTTC. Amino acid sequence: CASSRAGGEQFF.

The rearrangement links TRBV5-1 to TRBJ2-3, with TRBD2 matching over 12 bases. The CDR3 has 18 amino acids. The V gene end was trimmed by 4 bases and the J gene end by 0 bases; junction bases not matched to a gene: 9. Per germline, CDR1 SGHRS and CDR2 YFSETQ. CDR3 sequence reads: CASSHELAGGASTDTQYF. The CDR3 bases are TGCGCCAGCAGCCACGAACTAGCGGGGGGTGCTAGCACAGATACGCAGTATTTT.

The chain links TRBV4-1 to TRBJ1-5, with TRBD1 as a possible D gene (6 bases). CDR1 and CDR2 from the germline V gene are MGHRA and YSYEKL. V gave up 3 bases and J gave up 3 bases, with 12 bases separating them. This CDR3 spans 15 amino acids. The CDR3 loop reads CASSQAYRVNQPQHF. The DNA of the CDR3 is TGCGCCAGCAGCCAGGCCTACAGGGTCAATCAGCCCCAGCATTTT.

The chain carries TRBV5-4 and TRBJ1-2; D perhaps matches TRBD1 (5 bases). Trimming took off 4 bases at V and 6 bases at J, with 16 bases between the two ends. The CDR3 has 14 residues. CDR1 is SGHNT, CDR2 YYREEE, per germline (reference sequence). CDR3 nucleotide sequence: TGTGCCAGCAGCGTAGATAGGGGATGGAATGGCTACACCTTC. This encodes CASSVDRGWNGYTF.

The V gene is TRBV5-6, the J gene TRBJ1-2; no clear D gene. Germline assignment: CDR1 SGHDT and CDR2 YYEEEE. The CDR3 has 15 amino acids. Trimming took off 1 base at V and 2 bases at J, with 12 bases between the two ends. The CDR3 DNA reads TGTGCCAGCAGCTTGCAGGAGGTTGTAAACTATGGCTACACCTTC. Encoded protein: CASSLQEVVNYGYTF.

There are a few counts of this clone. The CDR3 region has the DNA TGTGCCAGCAGTGACCCCGGGGTGGATGCTTTCTTT. It encodes CASSDPGVDAFF. V and J are TRBV2 and TRBJ1-1; D not certain. The CDR3 extends over 12 amino acids. Germline V CDR1 and CDR2: SNHLY, FYNNEI. Trimming cost V 3 bases and J 11 bases, with 13 bases left between them.

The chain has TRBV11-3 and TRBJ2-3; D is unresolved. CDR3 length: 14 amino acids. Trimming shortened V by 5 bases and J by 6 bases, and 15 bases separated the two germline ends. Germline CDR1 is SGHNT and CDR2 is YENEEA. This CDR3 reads CASSPPPGRDTQYF. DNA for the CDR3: TGTGCCAGCAGCCCCCCCCCAGGTCGGGATACGCAGTATTTT. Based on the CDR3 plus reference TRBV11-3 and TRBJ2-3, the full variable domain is EAGVVQSPRYKIIEKKQPVAFWCNPISGHNTLYWYLQNLGQGPELLIRYENEEAVDDSQLPKDRFSAERLKGVDSTLKIQPAELGDSAVYLCASSPPPGRDTQYFGPGTRLTVL.

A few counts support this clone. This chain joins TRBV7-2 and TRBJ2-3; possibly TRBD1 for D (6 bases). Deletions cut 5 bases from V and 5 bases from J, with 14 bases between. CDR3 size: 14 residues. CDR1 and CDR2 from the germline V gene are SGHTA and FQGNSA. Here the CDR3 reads CASSPNLQGDTQYF. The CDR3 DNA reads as TGTGCCAGCAGCCCGAACCTACAGGGAGATACGCAGTATTTT.

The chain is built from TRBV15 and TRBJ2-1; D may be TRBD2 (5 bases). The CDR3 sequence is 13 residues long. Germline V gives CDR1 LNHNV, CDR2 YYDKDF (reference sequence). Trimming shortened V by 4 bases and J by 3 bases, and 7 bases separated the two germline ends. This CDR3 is CATSKGLYNEQFF. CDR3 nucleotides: TGTGCCACCAGCAAAGGACTCTACAATGAGCAGTTCTTC.

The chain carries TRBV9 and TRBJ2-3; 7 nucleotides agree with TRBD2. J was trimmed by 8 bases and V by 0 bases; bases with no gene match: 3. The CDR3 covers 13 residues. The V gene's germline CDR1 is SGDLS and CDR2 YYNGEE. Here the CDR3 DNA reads TGTGCCAGCAGCGTAGGACTAGCAGGTACGCAGTATTTT. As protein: CASSVGLAGTQYF.

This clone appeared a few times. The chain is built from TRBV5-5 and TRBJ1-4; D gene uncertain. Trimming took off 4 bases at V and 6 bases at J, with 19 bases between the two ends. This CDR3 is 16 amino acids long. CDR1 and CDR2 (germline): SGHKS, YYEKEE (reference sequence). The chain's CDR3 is CASSPLSTPGDEKLFF. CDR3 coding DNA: TGTGCCAGCAGCCCCCTTTCAACTCCCGGTGATGAAAAACTGTTTTTT.